One sample yielded the 29 T cell receptor beta chains listed below, sequenced in a study of neoadjuvant anti-PD-1 for oral cavity cancer. Stated time point: after neoadjuvant nivolumab, at surgical resection. Produced via immunoSEQ multiplex PCR; TCRdb's table is partial and in-frame only. The data contain 14,000 or so clones, roughly three quarters of them singletons. The starting material was PBMCs, obtained after nivolumab (anti-PD-1) treatment. These receptors were obtained from a person between 40 and 80 years old with oral cavity squamous cell carcinoma.

The V call is TRBV28, the J call TRBJ1-2; D is undetermined. The V gene's germline CDR1 is MDHEN and CDR2 SYDVKM. V was pared by 5 bases and J by 8 bases, with 12 bases between. The CDR3 extends over 12 amino acids. CDR3: CASSDLKLGYTF. In DNA form, the CDR3 reads TGTGCCAGCAGTGACCTAAAGCTGGGCTACACCTTC.

V gene TRBV5-1 combines with J gene TRBJ1-2; D is unresolved. Trimming stripped 3 bases from V and 6 bases from J, with 15 bases between. The CDR3 is 14 residues long. Germline V CDR1 and CDR2: SGHRS, YFSETQ. The chain's CDR3 is CASSSRGPIDGYTF. CDR3 in DNA: TGCGCCAGCAGCTCGAGAGGTCCTATTGATGGCTACACCTTC.

This clone was seen a few times. The chain couples TRBV10-3 to TRBJ1-1; 9 nucleotides match TRBD1. The length of the CDR3 is 13 residues. Trimming removed 4 bases from V and 4 bases from J; junction bases left unmatched: 1. Germline values: CDR1 ENHRY, CDR2 SYGVKD. The CDR3 region has the DNA TGTGCCATCAGTGGGGGACAGGGCACTGAAGCTTTCTTT. This gives the protein CAISGGQGTEAFF.

The gene calls are TRBV19 and TRBJ2-7, with TRBD1 matching 8 bases. The CDR3 spans 15 residues. V lost 6 bases, J lost 2 bases, and 9 bases stayed unmatched. Germline loops: CDR1 LNHDA, CDR2 SQIVND (reference sequence). The CDR3 coding sequence is TGTGCCAGTAGAGAGACTTGGACAGGGACCTACGAGCAGTACTTC. Protein product: CASRETWTGTYEQYF. The full variable domain, its missing parts supplied by reference TRBV19 and TRBJ2-7, is DGGITQSPKYLFRKEGQNVTLSCEQNLNHDAMYWYRQDPGQGLRLIYYSQIVNDFQKGDIAEGYSVSREKKESFPLTVTSAQKNPTAFYLCASRETWTGTYEQYFGPGTRLTVT.

V is TRBV10-3 and J is TRBJ1-5; D unresolved. V gave up 6 bases and J gave up 2 bases, with 20 bases separating them. Germline V lookup: CDR1 ENHRY, CDR2 SYGVKD. There are 17 residues in the CDR3. The CDR3 loop reads CAISQTDRVLGNQPQHF. CDR3 nucleotide sequence: TGTGCCATCAGCCAAACAGACCGTGTCCTGGGCAATCAGCCCCAGCATTTT.

This clone was seen a single time. J is TRBJ1-5 and V is TRBV5-4; D remains unclear. The V gene's germline CDR1 is SGHNT and CDR2 YYREEE (reference sequence). This CDR3 contains 13 residues. Between the trimmed V and J ends, which lost 4 bases and 4 bases, there was a span of 9 bases. CDR3 residues: CASSLEVNQPQHF. The CDR3 DNA reads as TGTGCCAGCAGCCTCGAGGTAAATCAGCCCCAGCATTTT.

The rearrangement links TRBV11-3 to TRBJ1-1; D possibly corresponds to TRBD1 (5 bases). The CDR3 extends over 14 amino acids. CDR1 is SGHNT and CDR2 is YENEEA in the germline V gene. Trimming took 4 bases from V and 3 from J, leaving 12 bases between them. The CDR3 reads CASSSQGGHTEAFF. The CDR3 region has the DNA TGTGCCAGCAGCTCTCAGGGTGGTCACACTGAAGCTTTCTTT. The complete variable domain, with remaining parts taken from reference TRBV11-3 and TRBJ1-1, reads EAGVVQSPRYKIIEKKQPVAFWCNPISGHNTLYWYLQNLGQGPELLIRYENEEAVDDSQLPKDRFSAERLKGVDSTLKIQPAELGDSAVYLCASSSQGGHTEAFFGQGTRLTVV.

The sample holds a few counts of this clone. The V and J genes are TRBV2 and TRBJ1-6; a possible D gene is TRBD1 (5 bases). CDR1 and CDR2 from the germline V gene are SNHLY and FYNNEI. This CDR3 has 17 residues. The germline V and J ends were trimmed by 2 bases and 8 bases, with 19 bases remaining between them. The CDR3 reads CASSERSPRTGDSPLHF. The CDR3 DNA reads as TGTGCCAGCAGTGAAAGGTCCCCGCGTACGGGGGATTCACCCCTCCACTTT.

This clone showed up just a few times. This rearrangement joins TRBV9 to TRBJ1-1, with a weak D call TRBD1 (5 bases). CDR1 is SGDLS and CDR2 is YYNGEE in the germline V gene. The CDR3 loop spans 13 amino acids. Trimming stripped 2 bases from V and 1 base from J, with 6 bases between. CDR3 nucleotide sequence: TGTGCCAGCAGCGTCACAGGGAACACTGAAGCTTTCTTT. Its translation: CASSVTGNTEAFF.

V gene TRBV6-5 combines with J gene TRBJ2-7; tentatively, D is TRBD1 (5 bases). The CDR3 is 12 residues long. Germline CDR1 MNHEY, CDR2 SVGAGI. Trimming took off 5 bases at V and 6 bases at J, with 11 bases between the two ends. CDR3 loop: CASSIDRSEQYF. CDR3 nucleotide sequence: TGTGCCAGCAGTATCGACAGAAGCGAGCAGTACTTC.

CDR3 amino acids: CASRSNIGTSETQYF. The CDR3 nucleotides are TGCGCCAGCAGATCCAACATTGGGACATCAGAGACCCAGTACTTC. The rearrangement joins TRBV5-1 to TRBJ2-5; a weak D match, TRBD1 (6 bases). V dropped 5 bases and J dropped 4 bases, with 18 bases sitting between them. The germline CDR1 and CDR2 sequences are SGHRS and YFSETQ. The CDR3 extends over 15 amino acids.

The rearrangement joins TRBV7-2 to TRBJ2-4; the D gene is possibly TRBD1 (5 bases). Germline CDR1 and CDR2: SGHTA and FQGNSA. V lost 0 bases and J lost 7, with 7 bases in between. The CDR3 consists of 13 residues. CDR3 in amino acids: CASSLAGANIQYF. The CDR3 DNA follows: TGTGCCAGCAGCTTAGCAGGGGCCAACATTCAGTACTTC.

V and J are TRBV6-1 and TRBJ2-7, with D perhaps being TRBD1 or TRBD2 (5 bases each). V was pared by 8 bases and J by 4 bases, with 21 bases between. CDR1 is MNHNS, CDR2 SASEGT, per germline. This CDR3 has 15 residues. CDR3 loop: CASYSTGGDPYEQYF. CDR3 DNA: TGTGCCAGCTACTCTACGGGTGGGGACCCTTACGAGCAGTACTTC.

This clone occurred once. The chain combines TRBV5-6 with TRBJ2-5; no definite D call. The CDR3 is 13 amino acids. V gave up 4 bases and J gave up 4 bases, with 11 bases separating them. Germline CDR1 SGHDT, CDR2 YYEEEE. CDR3 nucleotides: TGTGCCAGCAGCCCATGGACCGTAGAGACCCAGTACTTC. This sequence encodes CASSPWTVETQYF. Complete variable domain (other parts from reference TRBV5-6 and TRBJ2-5): DAGVTQSPTHLIKTRGQQVTLRCSPKSGHDTVSWYQQALGQGPQFIFQYYEEEERQRGNFPDRFSGHQFPNYSSELNVNALLLGDSALYLCASSPWTVETQYFGPGTRLLVL.

The chain is built from TRBV11-2 and TRBJ1-2; D gene uncertain. Germline CDR1 is SGHAT and CDR2 is FQNNGV. The CDR3 is 14 amino acids. The ends were cut back, 2 bases at V and 4 bases at J, with 11 bases in the middle. As DNA, the CDR3 is TGTGCCAGCAGCTTAACATCCGGGGTCTATGGCTACACCTTC. It specifies CASSLTSGVYGYTF.

The gene calls are TRBV27 and TRBJ1-2; no reliable D call. V lost 2 bases and J lost 5, with 15 bases in between. The CDR3 runs to 15 residues. Germline V CDR1 and CDR2: MNHEY, SMNVEV (reference sequence). CDR3 amino acids: CASSLKGRADYGYTF. The DNA of the CDR3 is TGTGCCAGCAGTTTAAAGGGTCGGGCCGATTATGGCTACACCTTC.

The chain is built from TRBV14 and TRBJ2-1, with no clear D. With 1 base removed from V and 5 bases from J, the gap between germline ends came to 27 bases. This CDR3 region has 20 residues. Germline V CDR1 and CDR2: SGHDN, FVKESK. CDR3 amino acids: CASSQVPGIRHIIGNNEQFF. Here the CDR3 DNA reads TGTGCCAGCAGCCAAGTCCCTGGGATAAGGCACATAATTGGGAACAATGAGCAGTTCTTC.

This clone came up a few times. This sequence joins TRBV5-1 and TRBJ1-2; the D gene is possibly TRBD1 (6 bases). The CDR3 loop spans 14 amino acids. V dropped 2 bases and J dropped 2 bases, with 10 bases sitting between them. CDR1 is SGHRS and CDR2 is YFSETQ in the germline V gene. The CDR3 loop reads CASSFRTDNYGYTF. The CDR3 nucleotides are TGCGCCAGCAGCTTCAGGACAGACAACTATGGCTACACCTTC.

This clone occurred a few times. V gene TRBV5-1 combines with J gene TRBJ1-2; 10 bases are shared with TRBD1. The V gene's germline CDR1 is SGHRS and CDR2 YFSETQ. The CDR3 consists of 16 residues. Germline trimming cut 4 bases from V and 2 bases from J; bases unmatched to any gene: 8. CDR3 loop: CASSIGTGVINYGYTF. CDR3 DNA sequence: TGCGCCAGCAGCATAGGGACAGGGGTCATAAACTATGGCTACACCTTC.

The chain recombines TRBV4-1 with TRBJ2-3, with 16 nucleotides matching TRBD2. This CDR3 is built from 21 residues. CDR1 is MGHRA, CDR2 YSYEKL, per germline. V trimming: 4 bases; J trimming: 4 bases; junction bases outside the gene matches: 17. CDR3 amino acids: CASSPYPTGTSGGASSDTQYF. For the CDR3, the DNA is TGCGCCAGCAGCCCCTACCCAACCGGGACTAGCGGGGGGGCGTCCTCAGATACGCAGTATTTT.

The chain is built from TRBV7-3 and TRBJ1-2; D is undetermined. There are 13 residues in the CDR3. Trimming cost V 4 bases and J 0 bases, with 6 bases left between them. Per the germline V gene, CDR1 is SGHTA and CDR2 is FQGTGA. CDR3 residues: CASSSFANYGYTF. CDR3 nucleotide sequence: TGTGCCAGCAGCTCGTTCGCTAACTATGGCTACACCTTC.

This clone occurred a few times. The V and J genes are TRBV20-1 and TRBJ2-1; 7 bases agree with TRBD2. The germline V gene has CDR1 DFQATT and CDR2 SNEGSKA (reference sequence). V lost 7 bases and J lost 4; bases outside the gene matches: 1. The CDR3 runs 11 residues. CDR3 nucleotides: TGCAGTGGAGCGGGATACAATGAGCAGTTCTTC. This gives the protein CSGAGYNEQFF.

This sequence joins TRBV10-3 and TRBJ1-5; possible D gene TRBD1, 5 bases. The CDR3 covers 15 residues. V lost 2 bases and J 3 bases, leaving 11 bases between the germline ends. In germline, CDR1 is ENHRY, CDR2 SYGVKD. CDR3 nucleotides: TGTGCCATCAGTGAGGTCGACAGACCCAATCAGCCCCAGCATTTT. Its translation is CAISEVDRPNQPQHF.

The chain combines TRBV5-5 with TRBJ2-7; maybe TRBD2 (7 bases). V lost 0 bases, J lost 6 bases, and 16 bases lay in between. Germline V lookup: CDR1 SGHKS, CDR2 YYEKEE (reference sequence). The CDR3 length is 15 residues. The CDR3, as DNA: TGTGCCAGCAGCTTGGAGCTTGCTCGGGGGGCCGAGCAGTACTTC. Protein sequence: CASSLELARGAEQYF.

The chain joins TRBV6-5 to TRBJ1-6; D possibly corresponds to TRBD1 (5 bases). The CDR3 runs 16 residues. Germline V CDR1 and CDR2: MNHEY, SVGAGI. V dropped 0 bases and J dropped 7 bases, with 13 bases sitting between them. This CDR3 reads CASSYSRGVRNSPLHF. The CDR3 nucleotides read TGTGCCAGCAGTTACTCGAGAGGGGTAAGGAATTCACCCCTCCACTTT.

The CDR3 loop reads CASSTLVNEQFF. The DNA of the CDR3 is TGTGCCAGCAGCACCCTAGTAAATGAGCAGTTCTTC. The chain combines TRBV11-2 with TRBJ2-1; D not resolved. Trimming pared 5 bases from V and 7 bases from J, leaving 9 bases between. CDR3 size: 12 residues. Germline CDR1 SGHAT, CDR2 FQNNGV.

The J gene is TRBJ1-1, the V gene TRBV9, with D unresolved. CDR1 SGDLS and CDR2 YYNGEE come from the germline V gene. This CDR3 has 14 residues. Between the trimmed V and J ends, which lost 0 bases and 1 base, there was a span of 7 bases. The CDR3 coding sequence is TGTGCCAGCAGCGTAGGGTGGGAGAACACTGAAGCTTTCTTT. Translated, it gives CASSVGWENTEAFF.

The gene calls are TRBV11-2 and TRBJ1-2, with D perhaps TRBD1 (5 bases). The V gene lost 4 bases and the J gene lost 5 bases, with 14 bases spanning the gap. The CDR3 has 14 residues. Germline CDR1 reads SGHAT; CDR2 reads FQNNGV. In DNA, the CDR3 is TGTGCCAGCAGCTCAGCGAGGGACGGGTATGGCTACACCTTC. The encoded protein is CASSSARDGYGYTF.

The chain uses TRBV10-3 and TRBJ1-5, with D unclear. CDR1 is ENHRY, CDR2 SYGVKD, per germline. The CDR3 length is 17 residues. V lost 0 bases and J 6 bases, leaving 18 bases between the germline ends. The CDR3 protein is CAISESRGERIGQPQHF. CDR3 nucleotide sequence: TGTGCCATCAGTGAGTCTCGCGGGGAGAGAATCGGTCAGCCCCAGCATTTT.